This T cell receptor (beta chain) was captured in a study of cytomegalovirus exposure and HLA in healthy donors. From germline, CDR1 is GTSNPN and CDR2 SVGIG (reference sequence). The V and J ends lost 5 bases and 6 bases, in that order; junction bases with no gene match: 5. CDR3 length: 14 amino acids. Concerning this clone itself: Its target is not known.

Notes on the study in general: Among CMV-associated TCR beta chains, most appeared HLA-restricted in a later analysis.

PCR used 60 Vbeta primers and 13 Jbeta primers. This table comes from immunoSEQ multiplex PCR, and its TCRdb copy is limited to in-frame clones, with some not included. The repertoire has fewer than 250,000 clones, 75% of them found once; the top ten carry roughly 1.9%. This receptor was obtained from a woman aged 25 to 45 in good health and CMV-seronegative. The sample was PBMCs. The chain couples TRBV30 to TRBJ2-1, with 12 bases that match TRBD2. The CDR3 spells CAWGRLAGVNEQFF. The CDR3 bases are TGTGCCTGGGGGCGACTAGCGGGAGTCAATGAGCAGTTCTTC.